This entry features one T cell receptor beta chain sequence. Antigen unknown. These data belong to a study of cytomegalovirus exposure and HLA in healthy donors. General study findings and limits: The analysis excluded some indistinguishable V segments, including TRBV6-2 and TRBV6-3.

This CDR3 comprises 15 residues. Germline V gene lookup returns CDR1 LNHNV and CDR2 YYDKDF (reference sequence). The ends lost 4 bases at V and 2 bases at J; junction bases unmatched: 3. PCR involved 60 Vbeta and 13 Jbeta primers. Generated by immunoSEQ multiplex PCR, the TCRdb table keeps only in-frame clones and is missing some. Seen here are roughly 200,000 clones, roughly a tenth observed once, and the top ten hold 1% to 1.5%. This receptor was taken from a young woman in good health and CMV-seropositive. The specimen was PBMCs. This chain uses TRBV15 with TRBJ2-3; TRBD2 matches at 10 bases. The CDR3: CATSTGLADTDTQYF. CDR3 sequence (DNA): TGTGCCACCAGCACCGGACTAGCGGACACAGATACGCAGTATTTT.